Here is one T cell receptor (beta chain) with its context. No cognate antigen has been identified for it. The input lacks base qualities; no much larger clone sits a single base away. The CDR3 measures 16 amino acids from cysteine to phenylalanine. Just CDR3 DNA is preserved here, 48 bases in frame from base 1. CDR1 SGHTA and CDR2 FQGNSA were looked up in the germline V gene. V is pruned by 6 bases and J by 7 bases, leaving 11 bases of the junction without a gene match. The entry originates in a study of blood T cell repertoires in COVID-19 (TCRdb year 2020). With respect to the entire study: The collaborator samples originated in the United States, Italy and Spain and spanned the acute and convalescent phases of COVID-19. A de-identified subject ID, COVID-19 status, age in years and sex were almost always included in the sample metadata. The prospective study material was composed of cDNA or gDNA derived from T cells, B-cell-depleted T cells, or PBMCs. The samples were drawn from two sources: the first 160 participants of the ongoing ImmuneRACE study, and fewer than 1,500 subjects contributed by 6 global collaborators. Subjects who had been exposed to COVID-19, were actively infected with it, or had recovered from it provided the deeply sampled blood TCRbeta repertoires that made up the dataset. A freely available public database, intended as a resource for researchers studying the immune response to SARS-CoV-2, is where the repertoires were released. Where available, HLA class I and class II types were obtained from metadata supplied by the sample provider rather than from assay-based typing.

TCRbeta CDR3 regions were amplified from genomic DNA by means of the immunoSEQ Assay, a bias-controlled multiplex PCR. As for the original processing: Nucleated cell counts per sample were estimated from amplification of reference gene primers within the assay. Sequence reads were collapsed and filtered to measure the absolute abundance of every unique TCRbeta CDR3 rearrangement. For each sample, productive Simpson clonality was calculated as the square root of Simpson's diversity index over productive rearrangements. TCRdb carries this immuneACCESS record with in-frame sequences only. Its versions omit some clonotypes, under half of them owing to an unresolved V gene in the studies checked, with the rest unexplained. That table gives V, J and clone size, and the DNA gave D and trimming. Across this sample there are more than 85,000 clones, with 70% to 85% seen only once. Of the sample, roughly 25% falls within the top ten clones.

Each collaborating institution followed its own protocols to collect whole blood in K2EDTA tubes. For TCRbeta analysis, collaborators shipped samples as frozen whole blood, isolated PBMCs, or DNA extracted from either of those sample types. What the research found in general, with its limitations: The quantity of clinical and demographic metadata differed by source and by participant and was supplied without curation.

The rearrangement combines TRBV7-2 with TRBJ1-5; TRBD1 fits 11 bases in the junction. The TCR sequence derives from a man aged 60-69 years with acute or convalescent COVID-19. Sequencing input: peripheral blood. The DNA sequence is TGTGCCAGCAGGTTAACCGGGACAGGGGGAATACAGCCCCAGCATTTT. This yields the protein CASRLTGTGGIQPQHF.